This T cell receptor (beta chain) was captured in a study of resident and recirculating memory T cells in vitiligo. In the study overall: Whole samples, not sorted cells, were homogenized and used for genomic DNA extraction.

From germline, CDR1 is LNHDA and CDR2 SQIVND (reference sequence). With 7 bases clipped from V and 7 bases from J, the junction kept 16 bases outside the gene matches. The CDR3 runs to 16 residues. The protocol was immunoSEQ multiplex PCR, while the TCRdb copy is restricted to in-frame clones and leaves out a portion. This sample has roughly 40,000 clones; roughly 91% occur once, and the top ten carry 4.5%. The chain links TRBV19 to TRBJ2-1, with TRBD2 identical over 7 bases. This TCR derives from a male donor with vitiligo. Sequenced input: blood. The CDR3 bases are TGTGCCAGTAATAAAAGGACCTTTGGGGAGGGGAATGAGCAGTTCTTC. Translated: CASNKRTFGEGNEQFF.